This TCR beta chain comes out of a study of sequential checkpoint blockade in melanoma. Study-wide background: After both sequences, patients received maintenance nivolumab. Matched biopsies came pretreatment and at week 13 for around 24 patients. Study-level findings and limits: Mutational load did not correlate with tumor T-cell fraction or clonality. Pretreatment TIL clonality tracked with response in the nivolumab-first arm.

This table comes from immunoSEQ multiplex PCR, and its TCRdb copy is limited to in-frame clones, with some not included. The sample yields about 20,000 clones, around 24% seen once. Treatment noted: randomized to nivolumab then ipilimumab (arm A) or the reverse (arm B). About this clone itself: Its antigen is still unknown.

Germline values: CDR1 LNHDA, CDR2 SQIVND (reference sequence). This CDR3 contains 15 residues. Trimming shortened V by 5 bases and J by 0 bases, and 11 bases separated the two germline ends. The starting material was tumor tissue (inferred from file names), obtained from a patient given nivolumab and ipilimumab in sequence. The rearrangement uses TRBV19 and TRBJ2-1; TRBD2 might be the D (5 bases). This receptor was obtained from a human donor with melanoma. The CDR3 loop is CASSDYPSSYNEQFF. The DNA of the CDR3 is TGTGCCAGTAGTGACTACCCTAGCTCCTACAATGAGCAGTTCTTC.